The T cell receptor (beta chain) described here comes from a study of blood T cell repertoires in COVID-19 (dated by TCRdb to 2020 to 2022). In the study overall: Samples covering the acute and convalescent phases of COVID-19 were provided by collaborators in the United States, Italy and Spain. The samples were drawn from two sources: the first 160 participants of the ongoing ImmuneRACE study, and approximately 1,300 subjects contributed by 6 global collaborators. HLA class I and class II types, where available, came from metadata supplied by the sample provider rather than from assay-based typing. The prospective study material was composed of cDNA or gDNA derived from T cells, B-cell-depleted T cells, or PBMCs. A de-identified subject ID, COVID-19 status, age in years and sex were almost always included in the sample metadata. Deeply sampled blood TCRbeta repertoires from subjects exposed to, actively infected with, or recovered from COVID-19 were included in the dataset. The repertoires were released in a freely available public database meant as a resource for research on the immune response to SARS-CoV-2.

What the research found in general, with its limitations: How much clinical and demographic metadata was included differed by source and by participant, and the metadata was provided uncurated.

The collaborating institutions used their own protocols to collect whole blood in K2EDTA tubes. For TCRbeta analysis, collaborators shipped samples in one of three forms: frozen whole blood, isolated PBMCs, or DNA extracted from either of those sample types. V lost 3 bases and J lost 0 bases, and the count of bases not matched to a germline gene is 2. The CDR3 runs 14 amino acids, cysteine and phenylalanine included. This entry keeps only the CDR3 DNA: 42 bases, framed from base 1. As encoded in the germline V gene, CDR1 is SGHRS while CDR2 is YFSETQ. To note about this clone: There is no known antigen for this receptor. Base-call qualities are not available, and no considerably larger clone is one nucleotide away.

TCRbeta CDR3 regions were amplified from genomic DNA by means of the immunoSEQ Assay, a bias-controlled multiplex PCR. The authors' pipeline ran thus. The number of nucleated cells in each sample was estimated from the amplification of reference gene primers within the assay. Sequence reads were collapsed and filtered to measure the absolute abundance of every unique TCRbeta CDR3 rearrangement. For each sample, productive Simpson clonality was calculated as the square root of Simpson's diversity index across productive rearrangements. In TCRdb, the immuneACCESS table is reduced to in-frame sequences with V and J assigned. These tables do not hold every clone; where another copy was compared, an unresolved V gene accounts for under half, and the others remain unexplained. V, J and clone size derive from that table, while D and trimming were established from the DNA sequence. The sample table contains about 76,000 clones; only one count was recorded for approximately 88% of them. The leading ten clones occupy 5.8% of the sample.

Rearrangement joined TRBV5-1 to TRBJ2-5; TRBD2 matches 7 bases in the middle. The sequence was obtained from a man between 45 and 60 years old with active COVID-19. Specimen: peripheral blood. The CDR3 reads CASSWEGYQETQYF. The bases are TGCGCCAGCAGCTGGGAGGGGTACCAAGAGACCCAGTACTTC.